In this sample, the clone carrying this TCR beta chain turned up once. This CDR3 spans 13 amino acids. Losses at the gene ends were 7 bases for V and 6 bases for J; bases not matched to a gene: 6. Germline V gene lookup returns CDR1 LNHDA and CDR2 SQIVND (reference sequence). The entry originates in a study of blood T cell repertoires in COVID-19. Methods used by the authors: It was from reference gene primer amplification that nucleated cell counts were estimated. Repertoires were generated with immunoSEQ multiplex PCR, while TCRdb's copy carries only in-frame clones and drops some. V and J calls and clone size are those listed in that table; D and trimming were worked out from the DNA. The sample has some 200,000 clones, 65% to 85% seen once; the top ten hold about 2.3%.

Sequenced sample: peripheral blood. The chain has TRBV19 and TRBJ1-5; 7 bases fit TRBD1. The receptor was isolated from a woman aged 60 to 75 with acute or convalescent COVID-19. The CDR3 loop reads CASNPTGRQPQHF. The CDR3 region has the DNA TGTGCCAGTAACCCGACAGGGCGTCAGCCCCAGCATTTT.